This paragraph reports one T cell receptor (beta chain). The target antigen is unknown. This specimen comes from a study of blood T cells in healthy people across ages. A second PCR, run for roughly 7 to 12 cycles, used a sample-barcoded 5' primer plus a J-beta primer mix. One entry per CDR3 protein, called by TCRdb with MiXCR from the 5' RACE reads. The sample lists about 1.4 million distinct CDR3 sequences, 45% to 70% occurring once. General study results and limits: Age brought a roughly linear fall in TCR beta diversity measured per million T cells.

The clonotype originates from a man between 18 and 29 years old in good health. Sequencing was performed on blood.

The CDR3 is CAISREGWGKETQYF. As DNA, the CDR3 is TGTGCCATCAGTAGAGAGGGTTGGGGCAAAGAGACCCAGTACTTC. The chain recombines TRBV10-3 with TRBJ2-5; D is possibly TRBD1 or TRBD2 (5 bases each). Trimming left V 5 bases short and J 3 bases short, with 16 bases between. This CDR3 region has 15 residues. Germline CDR1 ENHRY, CDR2 SYGVKD.